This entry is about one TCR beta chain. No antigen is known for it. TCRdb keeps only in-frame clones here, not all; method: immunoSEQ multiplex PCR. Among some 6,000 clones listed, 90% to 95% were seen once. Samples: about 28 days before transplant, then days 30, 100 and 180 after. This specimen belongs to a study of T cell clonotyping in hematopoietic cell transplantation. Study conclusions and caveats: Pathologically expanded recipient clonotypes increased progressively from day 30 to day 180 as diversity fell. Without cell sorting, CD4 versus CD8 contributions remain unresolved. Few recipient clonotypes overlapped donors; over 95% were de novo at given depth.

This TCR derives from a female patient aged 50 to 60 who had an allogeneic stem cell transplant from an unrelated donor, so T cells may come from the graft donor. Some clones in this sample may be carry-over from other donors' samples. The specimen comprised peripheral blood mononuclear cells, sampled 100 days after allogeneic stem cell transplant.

The CDR3 DNA reads TGTGCCAGCAGCCCGGGGGATGTTTTCGAGCAGTTCTTC. It encodes CASSPGDVFEQFF. The chain carries TRBV9 and TRBJ2-1, with D possibly matching TRBD2 (6 bases). This CDR3 has 13 amino acids. The germline V gene has CDR1 SGDLS and CDR2 YYNGEE. Trimming left V 4 bases short and J 10 bases short, with 15 bases between. The variable domain in full, with the rest retrieved from reference TRBV9 and TRBJ2-1, is DSGVTQTPKHLITATGQRVTLRCSPRSGDLSVYWYQQSLDQGLQFLIQYYNGEERAKGNILERFSAQQFPDLHSELNLSSLELGDSALYFCASSPGDVFEQFFGPGTRLTVL.